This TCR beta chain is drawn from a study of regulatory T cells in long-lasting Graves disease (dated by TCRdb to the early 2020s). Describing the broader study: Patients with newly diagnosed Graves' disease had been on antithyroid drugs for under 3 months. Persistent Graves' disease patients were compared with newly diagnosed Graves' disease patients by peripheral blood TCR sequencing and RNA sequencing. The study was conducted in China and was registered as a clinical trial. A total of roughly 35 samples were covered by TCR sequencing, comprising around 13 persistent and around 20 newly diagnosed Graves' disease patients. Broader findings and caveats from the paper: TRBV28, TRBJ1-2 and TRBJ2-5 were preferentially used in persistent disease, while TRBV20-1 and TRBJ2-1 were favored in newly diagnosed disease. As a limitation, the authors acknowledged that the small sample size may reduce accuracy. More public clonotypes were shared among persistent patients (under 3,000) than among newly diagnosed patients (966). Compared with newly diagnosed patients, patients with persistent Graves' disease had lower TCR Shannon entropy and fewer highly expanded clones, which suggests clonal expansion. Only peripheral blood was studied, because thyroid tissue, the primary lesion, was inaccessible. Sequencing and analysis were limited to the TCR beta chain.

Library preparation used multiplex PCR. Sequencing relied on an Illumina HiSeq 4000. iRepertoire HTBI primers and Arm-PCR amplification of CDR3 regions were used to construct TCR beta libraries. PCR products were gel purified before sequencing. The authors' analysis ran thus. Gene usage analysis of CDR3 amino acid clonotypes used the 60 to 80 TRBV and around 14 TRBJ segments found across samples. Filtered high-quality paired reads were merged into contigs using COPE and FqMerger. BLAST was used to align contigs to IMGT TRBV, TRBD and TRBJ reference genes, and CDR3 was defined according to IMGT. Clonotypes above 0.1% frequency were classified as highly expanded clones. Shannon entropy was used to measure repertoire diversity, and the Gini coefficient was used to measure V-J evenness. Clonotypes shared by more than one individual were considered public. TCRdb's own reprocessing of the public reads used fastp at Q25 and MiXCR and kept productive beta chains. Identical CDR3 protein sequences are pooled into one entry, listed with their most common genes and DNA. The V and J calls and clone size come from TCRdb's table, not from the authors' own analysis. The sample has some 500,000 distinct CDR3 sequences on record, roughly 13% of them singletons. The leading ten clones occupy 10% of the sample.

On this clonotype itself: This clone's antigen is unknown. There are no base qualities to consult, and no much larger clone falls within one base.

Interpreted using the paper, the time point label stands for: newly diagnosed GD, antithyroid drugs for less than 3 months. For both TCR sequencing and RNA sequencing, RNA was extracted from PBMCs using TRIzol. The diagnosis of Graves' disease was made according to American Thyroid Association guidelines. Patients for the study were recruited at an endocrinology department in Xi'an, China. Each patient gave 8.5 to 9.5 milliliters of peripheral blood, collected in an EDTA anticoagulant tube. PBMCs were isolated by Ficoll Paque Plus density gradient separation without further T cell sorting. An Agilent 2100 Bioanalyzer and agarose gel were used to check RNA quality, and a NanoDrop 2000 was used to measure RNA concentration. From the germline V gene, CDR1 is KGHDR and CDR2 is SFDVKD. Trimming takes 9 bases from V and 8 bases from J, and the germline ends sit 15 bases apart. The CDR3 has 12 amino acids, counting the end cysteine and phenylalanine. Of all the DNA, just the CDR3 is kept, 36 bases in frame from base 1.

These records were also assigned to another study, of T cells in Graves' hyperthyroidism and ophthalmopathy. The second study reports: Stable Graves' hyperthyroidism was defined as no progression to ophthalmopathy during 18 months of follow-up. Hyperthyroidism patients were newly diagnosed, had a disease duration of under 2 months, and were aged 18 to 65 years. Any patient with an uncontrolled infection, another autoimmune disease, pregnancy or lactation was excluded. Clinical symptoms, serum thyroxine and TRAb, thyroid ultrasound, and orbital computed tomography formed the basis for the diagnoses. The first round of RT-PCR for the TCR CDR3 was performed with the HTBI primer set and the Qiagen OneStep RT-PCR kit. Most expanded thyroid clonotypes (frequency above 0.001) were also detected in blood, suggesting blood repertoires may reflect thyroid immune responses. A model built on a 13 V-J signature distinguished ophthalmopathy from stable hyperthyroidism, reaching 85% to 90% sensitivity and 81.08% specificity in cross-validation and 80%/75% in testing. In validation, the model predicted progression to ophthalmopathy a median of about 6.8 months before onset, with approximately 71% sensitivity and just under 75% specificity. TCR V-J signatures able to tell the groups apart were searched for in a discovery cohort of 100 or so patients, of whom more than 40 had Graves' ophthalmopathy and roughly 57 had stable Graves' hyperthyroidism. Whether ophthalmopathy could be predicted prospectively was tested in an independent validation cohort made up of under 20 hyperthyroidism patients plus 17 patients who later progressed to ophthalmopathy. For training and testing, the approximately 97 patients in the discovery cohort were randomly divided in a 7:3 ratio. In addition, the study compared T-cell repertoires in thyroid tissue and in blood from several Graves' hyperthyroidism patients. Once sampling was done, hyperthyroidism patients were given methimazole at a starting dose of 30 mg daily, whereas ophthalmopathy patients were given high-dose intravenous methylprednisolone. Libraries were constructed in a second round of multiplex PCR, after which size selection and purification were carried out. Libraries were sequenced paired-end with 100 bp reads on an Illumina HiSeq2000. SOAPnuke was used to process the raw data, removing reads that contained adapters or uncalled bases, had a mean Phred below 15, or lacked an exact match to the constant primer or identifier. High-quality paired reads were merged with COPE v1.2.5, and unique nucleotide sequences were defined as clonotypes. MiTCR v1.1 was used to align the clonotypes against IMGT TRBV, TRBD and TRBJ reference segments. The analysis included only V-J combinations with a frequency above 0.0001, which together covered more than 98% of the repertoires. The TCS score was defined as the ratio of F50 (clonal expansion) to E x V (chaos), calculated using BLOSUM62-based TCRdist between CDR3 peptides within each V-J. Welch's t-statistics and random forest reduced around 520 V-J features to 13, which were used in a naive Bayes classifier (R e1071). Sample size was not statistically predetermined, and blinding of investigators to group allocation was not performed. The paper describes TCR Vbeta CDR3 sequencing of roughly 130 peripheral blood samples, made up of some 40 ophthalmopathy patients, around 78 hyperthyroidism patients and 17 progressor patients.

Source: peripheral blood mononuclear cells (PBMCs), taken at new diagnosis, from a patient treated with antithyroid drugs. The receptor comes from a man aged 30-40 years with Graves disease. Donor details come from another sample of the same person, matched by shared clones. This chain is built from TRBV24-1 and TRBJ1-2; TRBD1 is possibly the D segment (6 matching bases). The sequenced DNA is TGTGCCACCTATGAGACAGGAGGAGGCTACACCTTC. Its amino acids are CATYETGGGYTF.